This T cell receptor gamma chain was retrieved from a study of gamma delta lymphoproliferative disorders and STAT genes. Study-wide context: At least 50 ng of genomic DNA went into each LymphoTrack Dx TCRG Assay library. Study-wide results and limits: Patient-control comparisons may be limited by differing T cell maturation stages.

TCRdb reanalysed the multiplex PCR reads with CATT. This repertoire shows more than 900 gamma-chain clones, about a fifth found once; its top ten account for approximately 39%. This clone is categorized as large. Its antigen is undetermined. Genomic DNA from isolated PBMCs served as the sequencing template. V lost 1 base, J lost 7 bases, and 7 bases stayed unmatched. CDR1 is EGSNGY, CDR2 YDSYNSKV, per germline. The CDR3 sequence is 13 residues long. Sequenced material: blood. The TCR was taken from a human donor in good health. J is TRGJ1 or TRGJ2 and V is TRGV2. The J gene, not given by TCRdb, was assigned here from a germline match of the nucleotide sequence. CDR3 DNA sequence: TGTGCCACCTGGGACGGCCCACTCTATAAGAAACTCTTT. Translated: CATWDGPLYKKLF.